The 20 T cell receptor beta chains in this list originate from one sample, sequenced in a study of beta chain features in type 1 diabetes. The sequenced template was cDNA made from the entire isolated RNA. TCRdb's copy holds only in-frame clones and misses some; the assay was immunoSEQ multiplex PCR. The sample records around 500,000 clones, approximately 31% being singletons. The sequenced material came from naive CD4+ T cells from blood. The receptors stem from a man aged 18 to 35 in good health.

The chain uses TRBV28 and TRBJ2-5; 10 nucleotides line up with TRBD2. Unmatched junction bases numbered 8, after V lost 4 bases and J lost 3 bases. Germline values: CDR1 MDHEN, CDR2 SYDVKM. This CDR3 contains 16 residues. CDR3 nucleotide sequence: TGTGCCAGCAGTTCCCCCGAAGCGGGAGGGAAAGAGACCCAGTACTTC. Its translation is CASSSPEAGGKETQYF.

This clone was counted a few times. The rearrangement uses TRBV7-2 and TRBJ2-3; tentatively, D is TRBD2 (6 bases). With 5 bases removed from V and 3 bases from J, the gap between germline ends came to 15 bases. The CDR3 length is 15 residues. Germline-derived CDR1 and CDR2 are SGHTA and FQGNSA. The CDR3 region is CASSIVGGNTDTQYF. For the CDR3, the DNA is TGTGCCAGCAGCATCGTCGGCGGGAATACAGATACGCAGTATTTT.

The chain links TRBV7-6 to TRBJ2-3, with 8 positions matching TRBD2. The CDR3 has 17 amino acids. The V segment lost 1 base and the J segment 2 bases; nucleotides outside the gene matches: 8. The germline CDR1 and CDR2 sequences are SGHVS and FNYEAQ. As DNA, the CDR3 is TGTGCCAGCAGCTTAGTTTCGGGAGGGCCGAACACAGATACGCAGTATTTT. It is translated as CASSLVSGGPNTDTQYF.

The chain links TRBV28 to TRBJ2-7, with no clear D. Germline V gene sequence: CDR1 MDHEN, CDR2 SYDVKM. Trimming cost V 2 bases and J 3 bases, with 8 bases left between them. There are 13 residues in the CDR3. The CDR3 region is CASSLRLFYEQYF. CDR3 nucleotides: TGTGCCAGCAGTTTACGCCTGTTCTACGAGCAGTACTTC.

Only a few counts were recorded for this clone. This sequence joins TRBV13 and TRBJ1-4; D not resolved. Between the trimmed V and J ends, which lost 5 bases and 3 bases, there was a span of 10 bases. The CDR3 has 14 residues. The V gene's germline CDR1 is PRHDT and CDR2 FYEKMQ (reference sequence). CDR3 sequence: CASSHPSSNEKLFF. The DNA for the CDR3 is TGTGCCAGCAGCCACCCCTCGTCTAATGAAAAACTGTTTTTT.

About this clone: This sample includes further DNA sequences coding for the same CDR3. The V and J genes are TRBV28 and TRBJ2-7, with 8 bases fitting TRBD1. Germline loops: CDR1 MDHEN, CDR2 SYDVKM. J lost 2 bases, V lost 5 bases, and 2 bases had no gene match. This CDR3 is 13 amino acids long. The CDR3 DNA reads TGTGCCAGCAGTCGGACAGGGCCCTACGAGCAGTACTTC. Encoded protein: CASSRTGPYEQYF.

The chain combines TRBV30 with TRBJ2-7, with 9 bases lining up with TRBD1. The CDR3 spans 15 residues. CDR1 is GTSNPN and CDR2 is SVGIG in the germline V gene (reference sequence). J was trimmed by 1 base and V by 2 bases; bases with no gene match: 6. CDR3 region: CAWSLTGGRSYEQYF. The CDR3 nucleotides read TGTGCCTGGAGTCTCACAGGGGGCAGGTCCTACGAGCAGTACTTC. The full variable domain, in which reference TRBV30 and TRBJ2-7 provide the parts outside the CDR3, is SQTIHQWPATLVQPVGSPLSLECTVEGTSNPNLYWYRQAAGRGLQLLFYSVGIGQISSEVPQNLSASRPQDRQFILSSKKLLLSDSGFYLCAWSLTGGRSYEQYFGPGTRLTVT.

The chain couples TRBV15 to TRBJ2-1; D is uncertain. Germline-derived CDR1 and CDR2 are LNHNV and YYDKDF (reference sequence). The CDR3 contains 13 residues. Trimming shortened V by 3 bases and J by 3 bases, and 6 bases separated the two germline ends. This CDR3 is CATSSGRYNEQFF. In DNA form, the CDR3 reads TGTGCCACCAGCAGTGGCCGCTACAATGAGCAGTTCTTC. The variable domain in full, completed from reference TRBV15 and TRBJ2-1, reads DAMVIQNPRYQVTQFGKPVTLSCSQTLNHNVMYWYQQKSSQAPKLLFHYYDKDFNNEADTPDNFQSRRPNTSFCFLDIRSPGLGDTAMYLCATSSGRYNEQFFGPGTRLTVL.

CDR3 sequence: CASSLENSGYEQYF. The DNA for the CDR3 is TGCGCCAGCAGCTTGGAGAACTCTGGCTACGAGCAGTACTTC. The chain links TRBV5-1 to TRBJ2-7; D remains unclear. V shed 0 bases and J shed 3 bases, with 10 bases lying between them. This CDR3 region has 14 residues. The germline V gene has CDR1 SGHRS and CDR2 YFSETQ.

The genes are TRBV14 and TRBJ1-1; D remains unclear. The germline gives CDR1 SGHDN, CDR2 FVKESK. Trimming took 0 bases from V and 1 from J, leaving 6 bases between them. This CDR3 comprises 14 residues. This chain's CDR3 is CASSQEIRNTEAFF. CDR3 nucleotides: TGTGCCAGCAGCCAAGAGATCCGGAACACTGAAGCTTTCTTT.

This chain uses TRBV30 with TRBJ2-3, with D hard to call. The germline CDR1 and CDR2 sequences are GTSNPN and SVGIG (reference sequence). Trimming shortened V by 3 bases and J by 11 bases, and 12 bases separated the two germline ends. The CDR3 extends over 11 amino acids. CDR3 bases: TGTGCCTGGAGGGATGTAACGGGGCAGTATTTT. Encoded protein: CAWRDVTGQYF.

This clone came up once. The genes are TRBV14 and TRBJ2-2; either TRBD1 or TRBD2 may supply D (5 bases each). Trimming shortened V by 1 base and J by 4 bases, and 10 bases separated the two germline ends. There are 15 residues in the CDR3. Germline values: CDR1 SGHDN, CDR2 FVKESK. CDR3 coding DNA: TGTGCCAGCAGCCAAGGCTGGGGACGCACCGGGGAGCTGTTTTTT. This translates into CASSQGWGRTGELFF.

The chain uses TRBV19 and TRBJ2-7; D gene uncertain. The CDR3 spans 14 residues. CDR1 is LNHDA, CDR2 SQIVND, per germline (reference sequence). The ends were cut back, 3 bases at V and 5 bases at J, with 14 bases in the middle. Written as DNA, the CDR3 is TGTGCCAGTAGTATTGTTGGAGATGTCCACGAGCAGTACTTC. Residues: CASSIVGDVHEQYF.

This clone came up a few times. The chain joins TRBV25-1 to TRBJ2-3; D is possibly TRBD1 or TRBD2 (6 bases each). V was trimmed by 4 bases and J by 2 bases, leaving 16 bases between them. The CDR3 runs 16 residues. Per the germline V gene, CDR1 is MGHDK and CDR2 is SYGVNS. DNA of the CDR3: TGTGCCAGCAGTGGTAATAGGGGGGTAGTCACAGATACGCAGTATTTT. This encodes CASSGNRGVVTDTQYF.

The chain employs TRBV5-1 and TRBJ2-1; TRBD2 matches at 11 bases. The junction had 16 bases not matched to a gene; V was cut back by 4 bases and J by 7 bases. Germline V lookup: CDR1 SGHRS, CDR2 YFSETQ. The CDR3 loop spans 18 amino acids. CDR3 in DNA: TGCGCCAGCAGCCCGCAAGGTCCCGGGACTAGCGGTAGTAATGAGCAGTTCTTC. This codes for CASSPQGPGTSGSNEQFF.

The chain combines TRBV7-2 with TRBJ2-3; TRBD1 matches 7 bases. The CDR3 is 14 residues long. Germline lookup yields CDR1 SGHTA and CDR2 FQGNSA. Germline trimming cut 5 bases from V and 4 bases from J; bases unmatched to any gene: 6. The DNA for the CDR3 is TGTGCCAGCAGCCCGACAGGGTGGGCAGATACGCAGTATTTT. Protein: CASSPTGWADTQYF.

The table lists this clone with a few counts. The gene calls are TRBV30 and TRBJ2-5; possibly TRBD1 for D (6 bases). The CDR3 totals 13 residues. The germline V gene encodes CDR1 GTSNPN and CDR2 SVGIG (reference sequence). Trimming took 3 bases from V and 2 from J, leaving 10 bases between them. CDR3 amino acids: CAWSQDSQETQYF. For the CDR3, the DNA is TGTGCCTGGAGCCAGGACAGTCAAGAGACCCAGTACTTC.

Only a few counts were recorded for this clone. The V gene is TRBV5-4, the J gene TRBJ1-2; the D is unclear. The CDR3 has 12 residues. From germline, CDR1 is SGHNT and CDR2 YYREEE (reference sequence). The V end lost 0 bases, the J end lost 4 bases, and 4 bases lay between the germline ends. The CDR3 nucleotides are TGTGCCAGCAGCTTGGTCGGCTATGGCTACACCTTC. Translated: CASSLVGYGYTF.

This clone was detected only a few times. The chain is built from TRBV30 and TRBJ1-5, with TRBD1 matching 9 bases. Trimming at V came to 3 bases and at J to 5 bases, leaving 8 bases not matched to a gene. The germline V gene encodes CDR1 GTSNPN and CDR2 SVGIG (reference sequence). The CDR3 runs 15 residues. As DNA, the CDR3 is TGTGCCTGGAGGGAGGGGGACAGGGACGATCAGCCCCAGCATTTT. This sequence encodes CAWREGDRDDQPQHF.

This clone occurred a few times. The rearrangement joins TRBV7-3 to TRBJ1-5, with D hard to call. The CDR3 contains 13 residues. Germline CDR1 and CDR2: SGHTA and FQGTGA. Deletions cut 5 bases from V and 0 bases from J, with 5 bases between. CDR3: CASSPSSNQPQHF. The CDR3 DNA reads TGTGCCAGCAGCCCCAGTAGCAATCAGCCCCAGCATTTT.